This TCR beta chain is drawn from a study of T cell responses to AZD1222 COVID-19 vaccine. Study-wide points: The donor cohort was predominantly white British with a female majority, and clonal diversity may have been underestimated.

About this clone: Its cognate antigen is unknown.

Germline CDR1 is ENHRY and CDR2 is SYGVKD. The CDR3 consists of 16 residues. Germline trimming cut 8 bases from V and 2 bases from J; bases unmatched to any gene: 8. Generated by immunoSEQ multiplex PCR, the TCRdb table keeps only in-frame clones and is missing some. The sample contains about 80,000 clones, around 90% of which appear only once. Sequenced material: peripheral blood, taken on day 0 of AZD1222 vaccination. This sequence was found in an adult in good health. The rearrangement uses TRBV10-3 and TRBJ2-6, with 8 bases fitting TRBD1. The CDR3 sequence is CAIGTGRGAGANVLTF. Here the CDR3 DNA reads TGTGCCATCGGGACAGGCAGGGGGGCTGGGGCCAACGTCCTGACTTTC.